A single sample gave rise to the 27 T cell receptor beta chains below, sequenced in a study of blood T cell repertoires in COVID-19. This table comes from immunoSEQ multiplex PCR, and its TCRdb copy is limited to in-frame clones, with some not included. The sample has about 59,000 clones, about 80% seen once. The sequenced sample was peripheral blood. These receptors all come from a man in his fifties or sixties with acute or convalescent COVID-19.

The rearrangement uses TRBV4-2 and TRBJ2-7; no firm D call. This CDR3 is 15 amino acids long. V shed 0 bases and J shed 2 bases, with 11 bases lying between them. CDR1 and CDR2 from the germline V gene are LGHNA and YNFKEQ. As DNA, the CDR3 is TGTGCCAGCAGCCAAGAAGCGAAGGATACCTACGAGCAGTACTTC. This codes for CASSQEAKDTYEQYF.

This clone was counted a single time. The chain joins TRBV7-2 to TRBJ1-1, with 8 bases fitting TRBD1. Germline V gene sequence: CDR1 SGHTA, CDR2 FQGNSA. V dropped 3 bases and J dropped 6; count of bases not matched to a gene: 9. The CDR3 runs to 15 residues. This CDR3 is CASSFQGATSAEAFF. In nucleotides, the CDR3 is TGTGCCAGCAGCTTTCAGGGGGCCACGAGCGCTGAAGCTTTCTTT.

The chain recombines TRBV5-6 with TRBJ2-7, with TRBD1 matching 8 bases. V was clipped by 5 bases and J by 2 bases; unmatched bases: 6. From germline, CDR1 is SGHDT and CDR2 YYEEEE. This CDR3 has 14 amino acids. The CDR3 sequence is CASSYGQGAYEQYF. CDR3 bases: TGTGCCAGCAGTTACGGACAGGGAGCCTACGAGCAGTACTTC. The full variable domain, rest sourced from reference TRBV5-6 and TRBJ2-7, is DAGVTQSPTHLIKTRGQQVTLRCSPKSGHDTVSWYQQALGQGPQFIFQYYEEEERQRGNFPDRFSGHQFPNYSSELNVNALLLGDSALYLCASSYGQGAYEQYFGPGTRLTVT.

The rearrangement links TRBV7-3 to TRBJ2-1, with TRBD1 matching 9 bases. The CDR3 has 17 residues. V trimming: 5 bases; J trimming: 1 base; junction bases outside the gene matches: 9. Germline CDR1 SGHTA, CDR2 FQGTGA. The CDR3 nucleotides read TGTGCCAGCAGCCTCCTCGGACAGGGGATATCCTACAATGAGCAGTTCTTC. Encoded protein: CASSLLGQGISYNEQFF.

This clone was seen only a few times. V and J are TRBV7-3 and TRBJ1-3; D unclear. This CDR3 contains 11 residues. V lost 8 bases and J lost 7, with 9 bases in between. CDR1 and CDR2 from the germline V gene are SGHTA and FQGTGA. CDR3 nucleotide sequence: TGTGCCAGCCCGCTTAGTAACACCATATATTTT. Its translation is CASPLSNTIYF.

V usage is TRBV5-1 and J usage is TRBJ2-7, with 9 bases lining up with TRBD1. The CDR3 sequence is 13 residues long. The J segment lost 5 bases and the V segment lost 4 bases, leaving 4 bases of the junction unmatched. The germline gives CDR1 SGHRS, CDR2 YFSETQ. The CDR3 loop is CASSPRTGDEQYF. CDR3 DNA: TGCGCCAGCAGCCCGAGGACAGGGGACGAGCAGTACTTC.

This rearrangement joins TRBV7-2 to TRBJ2-1, with 8 bases fitting TRBD2. The CDR3 extends over 15 amino acids. CDR1 is SGHTA, CDR2 FQGNSA, per germline. V trimming: 5 bases; J trimming: 6 bases; junction bases outside the gene matches: 9. CDR3 nucleotides: TGTGCCAGCAGCCCGGGGACTAGAGGCCCCAATGAGCAGTTCTTC. As protein: CASSPGTRGPNEQFF. The whole variable domain, filled in from reference TRBV7-2 and TRBJ2-1, reads GAGVSQSPSNKVTEKGKDVELRCDPISGHTALYWYRQSLGQGLEFLIYFQGNSAPDKSGLPSDRFSAERTGGSVSTLTIQRTQQEDSAVYLCASSPGTRGPNEQFFGPGTRLTVL.

The gene calls are TRBV5-1 and TRBJ1-1; D unclear. CDR3 size: 15 residues. CDR1 and CDR2 from the germline V gene are SGHRS and YFSETQ. V shed 4 bases and J shed 1 base, with 14 bases lying between them. The CDR3 sequence is CASSTQSLKNTEAFF. The CDR3 DNA is TGCGCCAGCAGCACACAAAGTTTAAAGAACACTGAAGCTTTCTTT.

This chain joins TRBV10-1 and TRBJ2-4; possibly TRBD1 for D (6 bases). Per the germline V gene, CDR1 is WNHNN and CDR2 is SYGVQD (reference sequence). This CDR3 is 18 amino acids long. With 5 bases removed from V and 2 bases from J, the gap between germline ends came to 22 bases. Here the CDR3 reads CASSHRTEVKESKNIQYF. DNA of the CDR3: TGCGCCAGCAGTCATAGGACAGAGGTTAAAGAGTCCAAAAACATTCAGTACTTC.

The chain couples TRBV5-1 to TRBJ2-5; weak D call: TRBD1 (6 bases). Germline-derived CDR1 and CDR2 are SGHRS and YFSETQ. CDR3 length: 13 residues. The V and J ends lost 4 bases and 2 bases respectively, with 9 bases between them. The CDR3 DNA reads as TGCGCCAGCAGCGAGGACAGACAAGAGACCCAGTACTTC. Residues: CASSEDRQETQYF.

This rearrangement joins TRBV5-4 to TRBJ2-1; D perhaps matches TRBD2 (6 bases). Per germline, CDR1 SGHNT and CDR2 YYREEE (reference sequence). This CDR3 has 14 amino acids. Trimming took off 0 bases at V and 8 bases at J, with 12 bases between the two ends. CDR3 sequence: CASSLVVTGDEQFF. In DNA, the CDR3 is TGTGCCAGCAGCTTGGTCGTAACGGGGGATGAGCAGTTCTTC.

The gene calls are TRBV24-1 and TRBJ1-3, with D perhaps matching TRBD1 (5 bases). V lost 6 bases and J lost 4, with 15 bases in between. CDR3 length: 15 amino acids. Germline V gene data show CDR1 as KGHDR and CDR2 as SFDVKD. This CDR3 reads CATSPGGEGGNTIYF. For the CDR3, the DNA is TGTGCCACCAGTCCCGGGGGGGAAGGAGGAAACACCATATATTTT.

J is TRBJ1-5 and V is TRBV15; maybe TRBD1 (6 bases). The V end was cut by 3 bases, the J end by 7 bases, with 16 bases between. CDR3 size: 15 residues. Germline V lookup: CDR1 LNHNV, CDR2 YYDKDF (reference sequence). The CDR3 reads CATSRPPLGAQPQHF. The CDR3, as DNA: TGTGCCACCAGCAGGCCTCCTTTGGGGGCCCAGCCCCAGCATTTT.

The V call is TRBV5-1, the J call TRBJ1-1; the D gene is possibly TRBD1 (5 bases). CDR1 and CDR2 from the germline V gene are SGHRS and YFSETQ. CDR3 length: 16 residues. V shed 4 bases and J shed 0 bases, with 16 bases lying between them. The CDR3 DNA follows: TGCGCCAGCAGCGTCTCGACAGCCTACCTGAACACTGAAGCTTTCTTT. This gives the protein CASSVSTAYLNTEAFF.

The chain employs TRBV19 and TRBJ1-6, with TRBD1 matching over 8 bases. The CDR3 length is 14 residues. V dropped 6 bases and J dropped 9; count of bases not matched to a gene: 7. Germline V gene lookup returns CDR1 LNHDA and CDR2 SQIVND (reference sequence). CDR3 sequence (DNA): TGTGCCAGTAGAGAGGGGACAGGTGGTTCACCCCTCCACTTT. Translation gives CASREGTGGSPLHF. Full variable domain (outside the CDR3, taken from reference TRBV19 and TRBJ1-6): DGGITQSPKYLFRKEGQNVTLSCEQNLNHDAMYWYRQDPGQGLRLIYYSQIVNDFQKGDIAEGYSVSREKKESFPLTVTSAQKNPTAFYLCASREGTGGSPLHFGNGTRLTVT.

This chain connects TRBV29-1 to TRBJ2-1; 10 bases agree with TRBD2. The junction had 8 bases not matched to a gene; V was cut back by 3 bases and J by 9 bases. The germline V gene has CDR1 SQVTM and CDR2 ANQGSEA. The CDR3 loop spans 14 amino acids. The CDR3 is CSVDLLAGLGEQFF. CDR3 DNA sequence: TGCAGCGTTGACTTACTAGCGGGATTGGGTGAGCAGTTCTTC.

The rearrangement uses TRBV10-3 and TRBJ1-1; 7 bases match TRBD1. The length of the CDR3 is 13 residues. Germline CDR1 and CDR2: ENHRY and SYGVKD. With 8 bases clipped from V and 2 bases from J, the junction kept 5 bases outside the gene matches. Here the CDR3 DNA reads TGTGCCATCCGAAGACAGGGAAACACTGAAGCTTTCTTT. The encoded protein is CAIRRQGNTEAFF.

This clone has a single count. This sequence joins TRBV30 and TRBJ1-6; possibly TRBD1 for D (6 bases). The CDR3 has 16 residues. Trimming removed 3 bases at V and 0 bases at J, with 12 bases between. Germline CDR1 GTSNPN, CDR2 SVGIG (reference sequence). CDR3 sequence (DNA): TGTGCCTGGAGCCCACAGGGTTTCTCCTATAATTCACCCCTCCACTTT. The encoded protein is CAWSPQGFSYNSPLHF.

The table lists this clone with a few counts. The V call is TRBV24-1, the J call TRBJ2-1; 11 nucleotides line up with TRBD2. V lost 10 bases to trimming and J lost 2 bases; unmatched junction nucleotides: 6. Germline V gene data show CDR1 as KGHDR and CDR2 as SFDVKD. The CDR3 has 15 amino acids. DNA for the CDR3: TGTGCCACGGGGATGACTAGCGGGGCCTACAATGAGCAGTTCTTC. This encodes CATGMTSGAYNEQFF.

This clone is a singleton in its sample. The chain employs TRBV19 and TRBJ1-5; a weak D match, TRBD1 (6 bases). V lost 6 bases, J lost 2 bases, and 20 bases lay in between. The CDR3 is 17 amino acids. The germline CDR1 and CDR2 sequences are LNHDA and SQIVND (reference sequence). This CDR3 is CASRPRGGLGGNQPQHF. The CDR3 DNA follows: TGTGCCAGTAGGCCCCGGGGGGGGCTCGGGGGCAATCAGCCCCAGCATTTT. Combining the CDR3 with reference TRBV19 and TRBJ1-5 gives the whole variable domain DGGITQSPKYLFRKEGQNVTLSCEQNLNHDAMYWYRQDPGQGLRLIYYSQIVNDFQKGDIAEGYSVSREKKESFPLTVTSAQKNPTAFYLCASRPRGGLGGNQPQHFGDGTRLSIL.

V gene TRBV5-6 combines with J gene TRBJ2-3; the D gene is possibly TRBD1 (5 bases). The CDR3 is 15 residues long. CDR1 SGHDT and CDR2 YYEEEE come from the germline V gene. Trimming took off 3 bases at V and 0 bases at J, with 11 bases between the two ends. This CDR3 is CASSWGGSSTDTQYF. The CDR3 DNA reads TGTGCCAGCAGCTGGGGCGGTTCTAGCACAGATACGCAGTATTTT.

This chain joins TRBV4-1 and TRBJ2-7, with a possible D match to TRBD1 (6 bases). Trimming took off 4 bases at V and 1 base at J, with 8 bases between the two ends. The germline V gene encodes CDR1 MGHRA and CDR2 YSYEKL. This CDR3 is built from 13 residues. The CDR3 coding sequence is TGCGCCAGCAGCCGGACAGCATCCTACGAGCAGTACTTC. Protein product: CASSRTASYEQYF.

The rearrangement uses TRBV7-9 and TRBJ1-4; TRBD1 is a possible D gene (5 bases). The CDR3 loop spans 14 amino acids. Germline CDR1 and CDR2: SEHNR and FQNEAQ (reference sequence). V gave up 2 bases and J gave up 9 bases, with 13 bases separating them. Here the CDR3 reads CASSLRTPRKKLFF. The CDR3 bases are TGTGCCAGCAGCTTAAGGACACCCCGCAAAAAACTGTTTTTT.

The chain has TRBV29-1 and TRBJ2-7, with 9 bases fitting TRBD1. From germline, CDR1 is SQVTM and CDR2 ANQGSEA. Trimming at V came to 7 bases and at J to 6 bases, leaving 4 bases not matched to a gene. The CDR3 totals 11 residues. The CDR3 loop reads CSARQGGEQYF. CDR3 DNA sequence: TGCAGCGCCCGACAGGGGGGCGAGCAGTACTTC.

This chain uses TRBV30 with TRBJ1-3; no firm D call. The length of the CDR3 is 13 residues. Between the trimmed V and J ends, which lost 2 bases and 4 bases, there was a span of 9 bases. Per germline, CDR1 GTSNPN and CDR2 SVGIG (reference sequence). The CDR3 protein is CAWSPGWGNTIYF. The DNA of the CDR3 is TGTGCCTGGAGTCCGGGGTGGGGAAACACCATATATTTT.

V is TRBV12-3 or TRBV12-4 and J is TRBJ2-7; D is uncertain. Trimming left V 0 bases short and J 6 bases short, with 6 bases between. This CDR3 is 12 amino acids long. The CDR3 spells CASSLAVGEQYF. The CDR3, as DNA: TGTGCCAGCAGTTTAGCGGTCGGCGAGCAGTACTTC.

The CDR3 sequence is CASSLQGTSGDNEQFF. DNA for the CDR3: TGCGCCAGCAGCCTGCAAGGGACTAGCGGAGACAATGAGCAGTTCTTC. The chain joins TRBV4-3 to TRBJ2-1; 11 positions match TRBD2. From germline, CDR1 is LGHNA and CDR2 YSLEER. V shed 4 bases, J shed 5 bases, and the junction held 7 bases outside the gene matches. The length of the CDR3 is 16 residues.